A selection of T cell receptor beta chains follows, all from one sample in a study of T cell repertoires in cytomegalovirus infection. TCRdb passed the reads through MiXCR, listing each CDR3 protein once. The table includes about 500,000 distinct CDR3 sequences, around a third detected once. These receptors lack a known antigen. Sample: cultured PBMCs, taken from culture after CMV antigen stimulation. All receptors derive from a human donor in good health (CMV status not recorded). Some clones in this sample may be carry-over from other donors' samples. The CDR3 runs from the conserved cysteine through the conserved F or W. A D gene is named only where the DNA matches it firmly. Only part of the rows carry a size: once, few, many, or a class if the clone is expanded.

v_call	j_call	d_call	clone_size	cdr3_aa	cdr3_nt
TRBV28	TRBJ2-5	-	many	CASSYNYGAVLQETQYF	TGTGCCAGCAGTTATAATTACGGGGCAGTACTACAAGAGACCCAGTACTTC
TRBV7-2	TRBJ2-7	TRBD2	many	CASSLGLAGRINYEQYF	TGTGCCAGCAGCCTGGGACTAGCGGGAAGAATCAACTACGAGCAGTACTTC
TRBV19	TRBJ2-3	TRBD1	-	CASSIDRGTDTQYF	TGTGCCAGTAGTATAGACAGGGGGACAGATACGCAGTATTTT
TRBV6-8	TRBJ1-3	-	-	CASSRNPGRSWNSGNTIYF	TGTGCCAGCAGCCGAAACCCAGGAAGAAGTTGGAACTCTGGAAACACCATATATTTT
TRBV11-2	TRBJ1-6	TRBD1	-	CASTGTERYNSPLHF	TGTGCCAGCACCGGGACAGAAAGATATAATTCACCCCTCCACTTT
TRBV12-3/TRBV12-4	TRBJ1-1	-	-	CASSLVPSAEAMNTEAFF	TGTGCCAGCAGTTTAGTCCCCAGCGCCGAGGCCATGAACACTGAAGCTTTCTTT
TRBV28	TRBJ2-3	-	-	CASSPPGTEPTDTQYF	TGTGCCAGCAGTCCCCCTGGGACGGAGCCCACGGATACGCAGTATTTT
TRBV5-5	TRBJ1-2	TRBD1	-	CASRLDRGHYGYTF	TGTGCCAGCAGGTTGGACAGGGGGCACTATGGCTACACCTTC
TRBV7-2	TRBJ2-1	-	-	CASSLFLGNNEQFF	TGTGCCAGCAGCTTATTTCTAGGGAACAATGAGCAGTTCTTC
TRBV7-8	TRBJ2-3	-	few	CATRGGKLSTDTQYF	TGTGCCACGAGAGGTGGCAAGTTGAGCACAGATACGCAGTATTTT
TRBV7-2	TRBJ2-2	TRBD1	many	CANRGYTGELFF	TGTGCCAACAGGGGATACACCGGGGAGCTGTTTTTT
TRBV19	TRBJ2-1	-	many	CASSIVLVSGSAYNEQFF	TGTGCCAGTAGTATCGTTCTCGTCTCGGGAAGCGCCTACAATGAGCAGTTCTTC
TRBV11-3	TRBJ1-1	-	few	CASSLIEQNTEAFF	TGTGCCAGCAGCTTAATCGAACAGAACACTGAAGCTTTCTTT
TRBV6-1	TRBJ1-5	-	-	CASSETPTSNQPQHF	TGTGCCAGCAGTGAAACACCGACTAGCAATCAGCCCCAGCATTTT
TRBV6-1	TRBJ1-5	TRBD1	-	CASSEGQGMNQPQHF	TGTGCCAGCAGTGAAGGACAGGGGATGAATCAGCCCCAGCATTTT
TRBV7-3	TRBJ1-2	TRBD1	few	CASSLGTIGQEPYGYTF	TGTGCCAGCAGCTTAGGGACAATCGGACAGGAACCCTATGGCTACACCTTC
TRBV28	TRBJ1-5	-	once	CASSPRDRRLEAQHF	TGTGCCAGCTCCCCCAGAGACAGGCGTCTTGAAGCCCAGCATTTT
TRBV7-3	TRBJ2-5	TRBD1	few	CASSLTRDRGSETQYF	TGTGCCAGCAGCTTAACCCGGGACAGGGGGTCAGAGACCCAGTACTTC
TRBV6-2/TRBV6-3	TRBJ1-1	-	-	CASSSLGSTEAFF	TGTGCCAGCAGTTCGCTGGGGAGTACTGAAGCTTTCTTT
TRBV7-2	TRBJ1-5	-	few	CASSIDGTILPQHF	TGTGCCAGCAGCATAGACGGGACTATTCTGCCCCAGCATTTT
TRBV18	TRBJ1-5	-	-	CASSPRRSARYNQPQHF	TGTGCCAGCTCACCAAGGAGGTCGGCCAGATACAATCAGCCCCAGCATTTT
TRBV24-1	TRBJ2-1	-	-	CATSDGGSHVNEQFF	TGTGCCACCAGTGATGGGGGGAGTCACGTCAATGAGCAGTTCTTC
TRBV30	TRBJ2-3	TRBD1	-	CAWSVLRGQGTDTQYF	TGTGCCTGGAGTGTACTAAGGGGGCAGGGGACAGATACGCAGTATTTT
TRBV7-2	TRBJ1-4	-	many	CASSPQVGGDEKLFF	TGTGCCAGCAGCCCCCAAGTAGGGGGTGATGAAAAACTGTTTTTT
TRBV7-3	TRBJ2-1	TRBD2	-	CASGSSGASGRVANEQFF	TGTGCCAGCGGCTCATCGGGAGCTAGCGGGAGGGTGGCCAATGAGCAGTTCTTC
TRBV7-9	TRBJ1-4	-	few	CASSSSQGYEKLFF	TGTGCCAGCAGCTCGTCACAGGGTTATGAAAAACTGTTTTTT
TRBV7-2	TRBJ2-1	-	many	CACSKSSYNEQFF	TGTGCCTGCTCCAAGAGCTCCTACAATGAGCAGTTCTTC
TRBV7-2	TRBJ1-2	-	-	CASSLETGGYGYTF	TGTGCCAGCAGCTTAGAAACGGGGGGCTATGGCTACACCTTC
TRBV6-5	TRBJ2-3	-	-	CASSYSMTGTDTQYF	TGTGCCAGCAGTTATTCTATGACAGGCACAGATACGCAGTATTTT
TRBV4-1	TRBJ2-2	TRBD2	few	CASSQALAGNTGELFF	TGCGCCAGCAGCCAAGCTCTAGCGGGGAACACCGGGGAGCTGTTTTTT
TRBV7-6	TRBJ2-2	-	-	CASSYTTGTVRTGELFF	TGTGCCAGCAGCTATACTACTGGGACTGTTAGAACCGGGGAGCTGTTTTTT
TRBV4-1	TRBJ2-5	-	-	CASSQEYKTQYF	TGCGCCAGCAGCCAAGAATATAAGACCCAGTACTTC
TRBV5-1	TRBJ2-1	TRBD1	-	CASEAQGAYNEQFF	TGCGCCAGCGAAGCACAGGGGGCATACAATGAGCAGTTCTTC
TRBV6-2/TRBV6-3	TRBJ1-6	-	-	CASRTVQAGNSPLHF	TGTGCCAGCAGAACCGTACAGGCTGGAAATTCACCCCTCCACTTT
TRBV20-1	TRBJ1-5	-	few	CSVRQWNQPQHF	TGCAGTGTAAGACAGTGGAATCAGCCCCAGCATTTT
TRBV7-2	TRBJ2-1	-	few	CASSSSKPPHYDNEQFF	TGTGCCAGCAGCTCCTCAAAGCCCCCCCACTACGACAATGAGCAGTTCTTC
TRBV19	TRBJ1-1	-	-	CASSPLRDTEGTEAFF	TGTGCCAGTAGCCCTCTCCGGGACACGGAAGGCACTGAAGCTTTCTTT
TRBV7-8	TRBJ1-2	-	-	CASSLAQNYGYTF	TGTGCCAGCAGCTTAGCTCAGAACTATGGCTACACCTTC
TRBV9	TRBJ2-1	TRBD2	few	CASSVGGTSIRGYEQFF	TGTGCCAGCAGCGTAGGGGGGACTAGCATAAGGGGCTATGAGCAGTTCTTC
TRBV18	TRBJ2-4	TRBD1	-	CASSSLRGQGIAKNIQYF	TGTGCCAGCTCGAGCTTAAGAGGACAGGGGATAGCCAAAAACATTCAGTACTTC
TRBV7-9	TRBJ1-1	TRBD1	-	CASSQQGQGAPEAFF	TGTGCCAGCAGTCAACAAGGACAGGGGGCCCCTGAAGCTTTCTTT
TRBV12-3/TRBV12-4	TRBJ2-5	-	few	CASSLEPLETQYF	TGTGCCAGCAGTTTGGAACCTTTGGAGACCCAGTACTTC